This TCR beta chain is drawn from a study of blood T cell repertoires in COVID-19. In the study overall: Whether acute or convalescent, the COVID-19 samples came from the United States, Italy and Spain. PBMCs, B-cell-depleted T cells, or T cells were the source of the cDNA or gDNA that made up the material.

Per the original methods: Amplification from reference gene primers served as the basis for estimated nucleated cell counts. Data came from immunoSEQ multiplex PCR; TCRdb stores just in-frame clones and leaves some out. V and J calls and clone size come straight from that table; D and trimming were deduced from the DNA. In the table there are some 260,000 clones, 88% of which are singletons. The CDR3 consists of 11 residues. V was cut by 1 base and J by 7 bases, with 5 bases left in between. Germline V gives CDR1 SGHRS, CDR2 YFSETQ. The receptor comes from a young woman with acute or convalescent COVID-19. Material: peripheral blood. V gene TRBV5-1 combines with J gene TRBJ2-5; D is uncertain. The CDR3 region has the DNA TGCGCCAGCAGCTTGACCGGGACCCAGTACTTC. It is translated as CASSLTGTQYF.